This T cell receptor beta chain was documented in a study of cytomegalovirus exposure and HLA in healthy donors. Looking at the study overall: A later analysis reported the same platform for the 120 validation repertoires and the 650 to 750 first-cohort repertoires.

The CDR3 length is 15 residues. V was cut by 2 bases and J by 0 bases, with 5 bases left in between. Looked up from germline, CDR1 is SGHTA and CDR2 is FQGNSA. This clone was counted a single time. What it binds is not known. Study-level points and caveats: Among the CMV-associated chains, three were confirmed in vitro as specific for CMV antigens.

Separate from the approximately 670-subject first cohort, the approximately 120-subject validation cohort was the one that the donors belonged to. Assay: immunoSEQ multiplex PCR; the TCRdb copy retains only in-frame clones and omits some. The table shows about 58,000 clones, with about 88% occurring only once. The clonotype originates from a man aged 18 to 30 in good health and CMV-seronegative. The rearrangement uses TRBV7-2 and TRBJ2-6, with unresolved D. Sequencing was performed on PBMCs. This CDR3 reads CASSLSFSGANVLTF. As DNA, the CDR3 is TGTGCCAGCAGCTTATCTTTCTCTGGGGCCAACGTCCTGACTTTC.